Below are 12 T cell receptor beta chains sequenced from a single sample in a study of graft-versus-host responses after intestinal transplantation. TCRdb keeps only in-frame clones here, not all; method: immunoSEQ multiplex PCR. Here the sample spans almost 40,000 clones, about 96% being singletons. No antigen is known for these receptors. The specimen comprised unstimulated CD8+ T cells sorted from spleen or lymph node cells, sampled before transplant. Receptors originate from a human donor who was the organ donor for an intestinal transplant.

The rearrangement joins TRBV12-1 to TRBJ1-5. TRBV12-1 is deemed a pseudogene. This CDR3 is 14 amino acids long. The CDR3 reads CASRWQTFNQPQHF. The CDR3 DNA is TGTGCCAGCAGGTGGCAGACGTTCAATCAGCCCCAGCATTTT.

This clone appeared once. This chain connects TRBV11-2 to TRBJ2-2; D possibly matches TRBD1 or TRBD2 (5 bases each). This CDR3 region has 14 residues. Germline values: CDR1 SGHAT, CDR2 FQNNGV. Trimming took 1 base from V and 5 from J, leaving 8 bases between them. This chain's CDR3 is CASSLGDLTGELFF. In DNA form, the CDR3 reads TGTGCCAGCAGCTTAGGGGACCTAACCGGGGAGCTGTTTTTT.

This chain joins TRBV6-5 and TRBJ2-3; 10 bases align to TRBD2. Germline CDR1 and CDR2: MNHEY and SVGAGI. V was clipped by 7 bases and J by 4 bases; unmatched bases: 8. CDR3 length equals 15 residues. The CDR3 DNA reads as TGTGCCAGCACCCCAGCGGGGGGGCAGGCAGATACGCAGTATTTT. This encodes CASTPAGGQADTQYF.

The chain uses TRBV7-9 and TRBJ2-1; D is perhaps TRBD1 (5 bases). The germline V gene encodes CDR1 SEHNR and CDR2 FQNEAQ (reference sequence). The CDR3 totals 17 residues. V shed 6 bases and J shed 0 bases, with 18 bases lying between them. The CDR3 reads CASRYRPTQGSYNEQFF. The CDR3 nucleotides read TGTGCCAGCAGGTATAGACCCACGCAGGGCTCCTACAATGAGCAGTTCTTC.

The gene calls are TRBV19 and TRBJ2-1, with TRBD2 matching 13 bases. The germline CDR1 and CDR2 sequences are LNHDA and SQIVND (reference sequence). This CDR3 is built from 15 residues. With V trimmed by 1 base and J by 6 bases, 0 bases remained unmatched. CDR3 in DNA: TGTGCCAGTAGTATAGGACTAGCGGGGGGCAATGAGCAGTTCTTC. Translating it yields CASSIGLAGGNEQFF.

The chain combines TRBV27 with TRBJ1-1, with D maybe TRBD1 (6 bases). The CDR3 is 16 residues long. V was trimmed by 3 bases and J by 1 base, leaving 15 bases between them. Germline V gene lookup returns CDR1 MNHEY and CDR2 SMNVEV (reference sequence). The CDR3 sequence: CASSFPPGTRNTEAFF. In DNA, the CDR3 is TGTGCCAGCAGTTTCCCCCCCGGGACAAGGAACACTGAAGCTTTCTTT.

This clone came up once. V is TRBV5-6 and J is TRBJ1-6; TRBD1 agrees at 12 bases. The CDR3 length is 17 residues. V dropped 4 bases and J dropped 3; count of bases not matched to a gene: 5. The V gene's germline CDR1 is SGHDT and CDR2 YYEEEE. This CDR3 reads CASSPGTGGFYNSPLHF. The CDR3 DNA is TGTGCCAGCAGCCCCGGGACAGGGGGCTTCTATAATTCACCCCTCCACTTT. Looking up the rest from reference TRBV5-6 and TRBJ1-6 gives the full variable domain: DAGVTQSPTHLIKTRGQQVTLRCSPKSGHDTVSWYQQALGQGPQFIFQYYEEEERQRGNFPDRFSGHQFPNYSSELNVNALLLGDSALYLCASSPGTGGFYNSPLHFGNGTRLTVT.

The CDR3 nucleotides read TGCGCCAGCAGCTTGGACGGGGGGGCCTACAATGAGCAGTTCTTC. Translating gives CASSLDGGAYNEQFF. V usage is TRBV5-1 and J usage is TRBJ2-1; 8 bases match TRBD2. Germline values: CDR1 SGHRS, CDR2 YFSETQ. This CDR3 has 15 amino acids. Trimming at V came to 0 bases and at J to 2 bases, leaving 1 base not matched to a gene.

This rearrangement joins TRBV5-4 to TRBJ2-4, with 11 bases aligning to TRBD1. V lost 9 bases and J lost 8; bases outside the gene matches: 10. This CDR3 is 14 amino acids long. The germline V gene encodes CDR1 SGHNT and CDR2 YYREEE (reference sequence). The chain's CDR3 is CATEDRGRGDIQYF. The CDR3, as DNA: TGTGCCACCGAGGACAGGGGGCGAGGGGACATTCAGTACTTC.

The V and J genes are TRBV15 and TRBJ1-2; 12 bases are shared with TRBD1. Trimming removed 6 bases from V and 4 bases from J; junction bases left unmatched: 18. Germline CDR1 LNHNV, CDR2 YYDKDF (reference sequence). The CDR3 extends over 19 amino acids. The CDR3 sequence: CATRNYITSGQGAGYGYTF. CDR3 DNA: TGTGCCACCAGGAACTATATCACATCGGGACAGGGGGCCGGCTATGGCTACACCTTC.

The rearrangement uses TRBV7-8 and TRBJ1-1, with 12 bases aligning to TRBD1. Germline V gene sequence: CDR1 SGHVS, CDR2 FQNEAQ. The CDR3 length is 16 residues. V trimming: 1 base; J trimming: 4 bases; junction bases outside the gene matches: 4. The CDR3 reads CASSLGGQGATTEAFF. Here the CDR3 DNA reads TGTGCCAGCAGCTTAGGGGGACAGGGGGCGACCACTGAAGCTTTCTTT. Based on the CDR3 plus reference TRBV7-8 and TRBJ1-1, the full variable domain is GAGVSQSPRYKVAKRGQDVALRCDPISGHVSLFWYQQALGQGPEFLTYFQNEAQLDKSGLPSDRFFAERPEGSVSTLKIQRTQQEDSAVYLCASSLGGQGATTEAFFGQGTRLTVV.

The CDR3 region has the DNA TGTGCCAGCAGCTTAATCCGTCTGGGAACCCATGGCTACACCTTC. Translating it yields CASSLIRLGTHGYTF. This chain joins TRBV7-2 and TRBJ1-2; D is undetermined. This CDR3 contains 15 residues. Trimming shortened V by 2 bases and J by 6 bases, and 16 bases separated the two germline ends. The germline gives CDR1 SGHTA, CDR2 FQGNSA.